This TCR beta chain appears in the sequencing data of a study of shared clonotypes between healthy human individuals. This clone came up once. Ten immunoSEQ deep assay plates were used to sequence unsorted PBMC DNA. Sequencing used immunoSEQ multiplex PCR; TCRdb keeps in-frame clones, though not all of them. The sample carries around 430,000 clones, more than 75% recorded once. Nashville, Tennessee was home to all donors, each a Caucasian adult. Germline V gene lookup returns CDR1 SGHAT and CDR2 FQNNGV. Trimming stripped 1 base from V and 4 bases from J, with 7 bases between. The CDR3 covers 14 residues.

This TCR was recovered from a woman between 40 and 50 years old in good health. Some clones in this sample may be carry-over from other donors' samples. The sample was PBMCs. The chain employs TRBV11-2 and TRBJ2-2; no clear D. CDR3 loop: CASSLGRVTGELFF. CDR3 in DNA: TGTGCCAGCAGCTTAGGTCGAGTCACCGGGGAGCTGTTTTTT.